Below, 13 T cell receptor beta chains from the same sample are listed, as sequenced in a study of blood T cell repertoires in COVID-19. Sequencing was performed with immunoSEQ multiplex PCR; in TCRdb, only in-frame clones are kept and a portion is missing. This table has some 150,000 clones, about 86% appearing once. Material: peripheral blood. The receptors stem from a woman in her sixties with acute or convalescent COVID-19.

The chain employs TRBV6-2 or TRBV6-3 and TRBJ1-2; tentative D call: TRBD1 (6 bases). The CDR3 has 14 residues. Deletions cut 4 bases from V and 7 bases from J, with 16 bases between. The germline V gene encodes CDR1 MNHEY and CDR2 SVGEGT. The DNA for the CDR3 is TGTGCCAGCAGTTTGCAGGGGAATTTCCGTGGCTACACCTTC. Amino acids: CASSLQGNFRGYTF.

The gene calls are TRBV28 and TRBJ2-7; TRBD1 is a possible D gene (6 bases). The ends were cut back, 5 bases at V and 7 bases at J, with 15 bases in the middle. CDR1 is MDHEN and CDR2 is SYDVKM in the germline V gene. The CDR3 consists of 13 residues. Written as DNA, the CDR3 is TGTGCCAGCAGTACAGGGACACCCTGGGAGCAGTACGTC. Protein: CASSTGTPWEQYV.

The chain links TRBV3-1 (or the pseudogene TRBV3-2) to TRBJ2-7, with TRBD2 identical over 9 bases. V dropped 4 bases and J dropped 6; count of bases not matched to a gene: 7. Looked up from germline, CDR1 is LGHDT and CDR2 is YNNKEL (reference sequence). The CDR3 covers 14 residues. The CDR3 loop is CASSPPGTSSEQYF. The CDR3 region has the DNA TGTGCCAGCAGCCCCCCCGGGACTAGCTCCGAGCAGTACTTC.

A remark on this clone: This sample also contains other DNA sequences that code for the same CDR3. CDR3 sequence (DNA): TGCGCCAGCAGCTCTGGACAGGGAAACACTGAAGCTTTCTTT. Protein: CASSSGQGNTEAFF. This chain uses TRBV5-1 with TRBJ1-1, with 8 bases that match TRBD1. The CDR3 is made up of 14 amino acids. Unmatched junction bases numbered 3, after V lost 3 bases and J lost 2 bases. The germline CDR1 and CDR2 sequences are SGHRS and YFSETQ.

CDR3 sequence (DNA): TGCGCCAGCAGCTTGGATGGGGGCGCGGAGAAACTGTTTTTT. Encoded protein: CASSLDGGAEKLFF. The chain is built from TRBV5-1 and TRBJ1-4; D may be TRBD1 (6 bases). V was shortened by 0 bases and J by 11 bases, with 14 bases between the two germline ends. The CDR3 loop spans 14 amino acids. Germline V CDR1 and CDR2: SGHRS, YFSETQ.

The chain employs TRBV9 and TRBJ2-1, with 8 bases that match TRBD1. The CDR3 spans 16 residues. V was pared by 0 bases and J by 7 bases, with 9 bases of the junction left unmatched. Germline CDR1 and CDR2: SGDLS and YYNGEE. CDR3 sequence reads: CASSVASGGVRNEQFF. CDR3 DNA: TGTGCCAGCAGCGTAGCCTCAGGGGGCGTGAGGAATGAGCAGTTCTTC.

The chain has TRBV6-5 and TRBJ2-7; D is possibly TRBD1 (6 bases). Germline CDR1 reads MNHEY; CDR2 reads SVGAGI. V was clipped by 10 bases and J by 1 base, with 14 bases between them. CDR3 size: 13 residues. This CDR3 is CANRHRVSYEQYF. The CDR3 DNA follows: TGTGCCAACCGGCACAGGGTTTCCTACGAGCAGTACTTC.

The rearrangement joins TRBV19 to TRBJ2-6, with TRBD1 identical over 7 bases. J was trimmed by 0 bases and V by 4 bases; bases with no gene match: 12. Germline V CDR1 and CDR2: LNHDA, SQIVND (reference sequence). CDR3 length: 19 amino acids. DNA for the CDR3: TGTGCCAGTAGTAGAGGGGGCAGGGGATTCTCCTCTGGGGCCAACGTCCTGACTTTC. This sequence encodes CASSRGGRGFSSGANVLTF.

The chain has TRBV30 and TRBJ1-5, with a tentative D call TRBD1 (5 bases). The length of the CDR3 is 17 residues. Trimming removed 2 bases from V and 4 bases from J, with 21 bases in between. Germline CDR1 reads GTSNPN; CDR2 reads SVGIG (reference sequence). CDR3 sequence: CAWSLGGGFRVNQPQHF. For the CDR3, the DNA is TGTGCCTGGAGTCTGGGCGGGGGGTTTAGGGTTAATCAGCCCCAGCATTTT.

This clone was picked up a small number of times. CDR3 residues: CASSPDRLEAYEQYF. The CDR3 DNA is TGTGCCAGCTCACCGGACAGGTTAGAGGCCTACGAGCAGTACTTC. V usage is TRBV18 and J usage is TRBJ2-7; the match to TRBD1 covers 7 bases. This CDR3 has 15 residues. Germline CDR1 and CDR2: KGHSH and LQKENI. Trimming took 3 bases from V and 2 from J; bases not matched to a gene: 7.

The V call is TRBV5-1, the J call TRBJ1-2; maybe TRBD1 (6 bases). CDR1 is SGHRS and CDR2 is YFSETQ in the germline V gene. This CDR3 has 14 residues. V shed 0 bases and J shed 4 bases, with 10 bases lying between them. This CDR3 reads CASSLEGEPYGYTF. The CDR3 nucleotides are TGCGCCAGCAGCTTGGAGGGGGAACCCTATGGCTACACCTTC.

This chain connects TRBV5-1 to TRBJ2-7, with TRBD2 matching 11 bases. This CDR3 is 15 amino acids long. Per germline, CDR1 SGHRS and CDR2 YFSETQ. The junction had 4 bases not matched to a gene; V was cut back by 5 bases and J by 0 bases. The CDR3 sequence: CASSHGLAGSYEQYF. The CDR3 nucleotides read TGCGCCAGCAGTCACGGACTAGCGGGCTCCTACGAGCAGTACTTC.

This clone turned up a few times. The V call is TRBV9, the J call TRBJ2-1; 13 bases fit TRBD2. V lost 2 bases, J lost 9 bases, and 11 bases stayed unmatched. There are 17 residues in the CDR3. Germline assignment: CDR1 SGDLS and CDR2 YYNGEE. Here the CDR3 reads CASSVEPGTSGTTEQFF. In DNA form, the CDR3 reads TGTGCCAGCAGCGTTGAGCCCGGGACTAGCGGGACAACTGAGCAGTTCTTC.